This TCR beta chain was sequenced in a study of cytomegalovirus exposure and HLA in healthy donors. About the study: T cells numbering around 190 million yielded some 100 million unique TCR beta sequences in an earlier analysis.

The PCR had 60 Vbeta and 13 Jbeta primers. Under the authors' procedure: Later, 65 million to 85 million unique TCR beta chains were counted in an analysis, and roughly 11 million of them were shared. Generated by immunoSEQ multiplex PCR, the TCRdb table keeps only in-frame clones and is missing some. The V and J calls and the clone size are those of that table, but D and trimming were determined from the DNA. The sample has roughly 120,000 clones, roughly four fifths seen once. Concerning this clone: The antigen remains unidentified.

The CDR3 covers 15 residues. Trimming at V came to 4 bases and at J to 1 base, leaving 5 bases not matched to a gene. Per the germline V gene, CDR1 is SGHTA and CDR2 is FQGTGA. Points from the study as a whole: A later analysis linked 15,000 to 20,000 TCR beta sequences to HLA alleles at 0.05 false discovery rate. The dataset shows that most TCR sequences were rare, while some public TCRs occurred in many donors.

The source is a woman aged 25-40 years in good health and CMV-seropositive. The chain joins TRBV7-3 to TRBJ2-3; TRBD2 agrees at 7 bases. Sequenced: PBMCs. The CDR3 here is CASSSSGARTDTQYF. In DNA form, the CDR3 reads TGTGCCAGCAGCTCAAGCGGGGCCCGCACAGATACGCAGTATTTT.